This T cell receptor (beta chain) was captured by sequencing in a study of cytomegalovirus exposure and HLA in healthy donors. It was healthy bone marrow donors who served as donors. Study conclusions and caveats: Under 20,000 TCR beta sequences were associated with HLA alleles at 0.05 false discovery rate in a later analysis. Follow-up analysis later connected one missense variant in DCLRE1C with trimming of TCR beta V- and J-genes. Later on, analysis showed that most CMV-associated TCR beta chains appeared to be HLA-restricted.

The length of the CDR3 is 20 residues. Germline CDR1 and CDR2: MDHEN and SYDVKM. V was shortened by 2 bases and J by 1 base, with 24 bases between the two germline ends. Remarks on this clone: Its antigen is undetermined.

13 Jbeta primers and 60 Vbeta primers were used for the PCR. Data came from immunoSEQ multiplex PCR; TCRdb stores just in-frame clones and leaves some out. The sample has 77,000 or so clones; roughly 82% are singletons. The V and J genes are TRBV28 and TRBJ1-5; D might be TRBD1 (5 bases). The specimen was PBMCs. The receptor comes from a man between 65 and 80 years old in good health and CMV-seropositive. CDR3 nucleotides: TGTGCCAGCAGTTTACGACTAGGGGTGGGCGTCGGTGCGAGCAATCAGCCCCAGCATTTT. It specifies CASSLRLGVGVGASNQPQHF.